These 16 T cell receptor beta chains were sequenced from one sample in a study of T cell responses to AZD1222 COVID-19 vaccine. Sequenced by immunoSEQ multiplex PCR; TCRdb stores in-frame clones only, minus some. The sample carries under 130,000 clones, 90% recorded once. Sequenced material: peripheral blood, taken on day 0 of AZD1222 vaccination. These receptor sequences come from an adult in good health.

The rearrangement uses TRBV12-3 or TRBV12-4 and TRBJ2-7; D gene uncertain. This CDR3 spans 12 amino acids. V was clipped by 3 bases and J by 7 bases, with 10 bases between them. The CDR3 DNA reads as TGTGCCAGCAGTTTGACGAGAAGGGAGCAGTACTTC. Amino acid sequence: CASSLTRREQYF.

This clone was counted a single time. V gene TRBV2 combines with J gene TRBJ1-2, with TRBD1 identical over 9 bases. The CDR3 consists of 14 residues. Germline CDR1 is SNHLY and CDR2 is FYNNEI. J was trimmed by 8 bases and V by 6 bases; bases with no gene match: 10. The DNA of the CDR3 is TGTGCCAGCAGCCCGGAGTCGACAGGGGGAGGCTACACCTTC. Protein sequence: CASSPESTGGGYTF.

The rearrangement joins TRBV5-1 to TRBJ1-1, with 8 nucleotides matching TRBD1. The CDR3 totals 16 residues. With V trimmed by 0 bases and J by 0 bases, 4 bases remained unmatched. The V gene's germline CDR1 is SGHRS and CDR2 YFSETQ. In nucleotides, the CDR3 is TGCGCCAGCAGCTTGGGACAGGGGTGTTTGAACACTGAAGCTTTCTTT. As protein: CASSLGQGCLNTEAFF.

V usage is TRBV4-1 and J usage is TRBJ1-1; D might be TRBD1 (5 bases). The CDR3 runs to 14 residues. The germline V gene has CDR1 MGHRA and CDR2 YSYEKL. Between the trimmed V and J ends, which lost 1 base and 0 bases, there was a span of 6 bases. Written as DNA, the CDR3 is TGCGCCAGCAGCCAAGGAGGGGTGAACACTGAAGCTTTCTTT. As protein: CASSQGGVNTEAFF.

The chain has TRBV5-4 and TRBJ2-7, with 10 bases that match TRBD2. The CDR3 is 16 amino acids. The J segment lost 5 bases and the V segment lost 0 bases, leaving 8 bases of the junction unmatched. CDR1 is SGHNT and CDR2 is YYREEE in the germline V gene (reference sequence). DNA for the CDR3: TGTGCCAGCAGCTTGGACAGCATAGCGGGGGGAAACGAGCAGTACTTC. Its translation: CASSLDSIAGGNEQYF. The full variable domain, with the rest looked up from reference TRBV5-4 and TRBJ2-7, is ETGVTQSPTHLIKTRGQQVTLRCSSQSGHNTVSWYQQALGQGPQFIFQYYREEENGRGNFPPRFSGLQFPNYSSELNVNALELDDSALYLCASSLDSIAGGNEQYFGPGTRLTVT.

The chain combines TRBV11-2 with TRBJ2-2; D unresolved. The germline gives CDR1 SGHAT, CDR2 FQNNGV. The CDR3 length is 13 residues. The V and J ends lost 7 bases and 3 bases respectively, with 9 bases between them. The CDR3 protein is CASTPQDTGELFF. As DNA, the CDR3 is TGTGCCAGCACCCCCCAAGACACCGGGGAGCTGTTTTTT.

The chain links TRBV11-3 to TRBJ2-5, with 9 bases identical to TRBD1. After removal of 4 bases from V and 2 bases from J, the junction contained 2 bases not matched to a gene. The CDR3 consists of 14 residues. Germline V gives CDR1 SGHNT, CDR2 YENEEA. The CDR3 loop reads CASSSGQGQETQYF. CDR3 bases: TGTGCCAGCAGCTCAGGACAGGGGCAAGAGACCCAGTACTTC.

The J gene is TRBJ2-7, the V gene TRBV15; the D is unclear. Trimming pared 4 bases from V and 2 bases from J, leaving 9 bases between. The CDR3 is made up of 13 amino acids. CDR1 and CDR2 from the germline V gene are LNHNV and YYDKDF (reference sequence). In DNA form, the CDR3 reads TGTGCCACCAGCAAACCGTCGGCCTACGAGCAGTACTTC. Protein sequence: CATSKPSAYEQYF.

The V gene is TRBV4-3, the J gene TRBJ2-7, with TRBD1 matching 9 bases. J gave up 4 bases and V 0 bases, and 4 bases lay outside the gene matches. CDR1 and CDR2 from the germline V gene are LGHNA and YSLEER. CDR3 length equals 15 residues. The CDR3 nucleotides read TGCGCCAGCAGCCAAGATCGAGGGACAGGGTACGAGCAGTACTTC. Encoded protein: CASSQDRGTGYEQYF.

This clone was seen only once. CDR3 sequence (DNA): TGTGCCAGCAGGGGCCTTAAAAGGGCTGAAGCTTTCTTT. This translates into CASRGLKRAEAFF. The chain employs TRBV2 and TRBJ1-1; D is unresolved. The CDR3 sequence is 13 residues long. Trimming took off 6 bases at V and 6 bases at J, with 14 bases between the two ends. Germline V gene data show CDR1 as SNHLY and CDR2 as FYNNEI.

CDR3 nucleotides: TGTGCCAGCAGGGGCTGGGGGGCCTCCTACGAGCAGTACTTC. Residues: CASRGWGASYEQYF. The chain carries TRBV28 and TRBJ2-7, with D possibly called TRBD1 or TRBD2 (6 bases each). The CDR3 runs to 14 residues. The V end was cut by 6 bases, the J end by 0 bases, with 12 bases between. From germline, CDR1 is MDHEN and CDR2 SYDVKM.

This clone is a singleton in its sample. The rearrangement links TRBV6-6 to TRBJ1-1; D remains unclear. Germline-derived CDR1 and CDR2 are MNHNY and SVGAGI (reference sequence). The length of the CDR3 is 13 residues. Trimming left V 8 bases short and J 1 base short, with 11 bases between. CDR3 in amino acids: CASQRWGNTEAFF. The CDR3 nucleotides are TGTGCCAGCCAGAGATGGGGGAACACTGAAGCTTTCTTT.

The CDR3 coding sequence is TGTGCCAGTAGTATTCTTTCGGCAGGGTCGACTGAAGCTTTCTTT. The encoded protein is CASSILSAGSTEAFF. V is TRBV19 and J is TRBJ1-1, with TRBD1 as a possible D gene (5 bases). The CDR3 is made up of 15 amino acids. Germline lookup yields CDR1 LNHDA and CDR2 SQIVND (reference sequence). Trimming pared 3 bases from V and 5 bases from J, leaving 16 bases between.

The V call is TRBV6-4, the J call TRBJ1-4; 8 bases are a match to TRBD1. The CDR3 consists of 15 residues. Germline CDR1 is MRHNA and CDR2 is SNTAGT. V lost 8 bases to trimming and J lost 8 bases; unmatched junction nucleotides: 13. The CDR3 here is CASPWDRPQGEKLFF. CDR3 nucleotides: TGTGCCAGCCCATGGGACAGGCCCCAAGGGGAAAAACTGTTTTTT.

The V call is TRBV30, the J call TRBJ2-3; D is undetermined. The CDR3 is made up of 13 amino acids. Trimming took 4 bases from V and 6 from J, leaving 14 bases between them. Germline CDR1 is GTSNPN and CDR2 is SVGIG (reference sequence). The chain's CDR3 is CAWNRVLSDTQYF. In nucleotides, the CDR3 is TGTGCCTGGAATAGGGTGTTGTCTGATACGCAGTATTTT. Variable domain in full (rest from reference TRBV30 and TRBJ2-3): SQTIHQWPATLVQPVGSPLSLECTVEGTSNPNLYWYRQAAGRGLQLLFYSVGIGQISSEVPQNLSASRPQDRQFILSSKKLLLSDSGFYLCAWNRVLSDTQYFGPGTRLTVL.

V gene TRBV19 combines with J gene TRBJ1-1; maybe TRBD1 (5 bases). The CDR3 loop spans 13 amino acids. V lost 3 bases to trimming and J lost 1 base, with 6 bases between them. CDR1 is LNHDA and CDR2 is SQIVND in the germline V gene (reference sequence). CDR3 protein: CASSIGANTEAFF. The DNA of the CDR3 is TGTGCCAGTAGTATCGGGGCGAACACTGAAGCTTTCTTT.